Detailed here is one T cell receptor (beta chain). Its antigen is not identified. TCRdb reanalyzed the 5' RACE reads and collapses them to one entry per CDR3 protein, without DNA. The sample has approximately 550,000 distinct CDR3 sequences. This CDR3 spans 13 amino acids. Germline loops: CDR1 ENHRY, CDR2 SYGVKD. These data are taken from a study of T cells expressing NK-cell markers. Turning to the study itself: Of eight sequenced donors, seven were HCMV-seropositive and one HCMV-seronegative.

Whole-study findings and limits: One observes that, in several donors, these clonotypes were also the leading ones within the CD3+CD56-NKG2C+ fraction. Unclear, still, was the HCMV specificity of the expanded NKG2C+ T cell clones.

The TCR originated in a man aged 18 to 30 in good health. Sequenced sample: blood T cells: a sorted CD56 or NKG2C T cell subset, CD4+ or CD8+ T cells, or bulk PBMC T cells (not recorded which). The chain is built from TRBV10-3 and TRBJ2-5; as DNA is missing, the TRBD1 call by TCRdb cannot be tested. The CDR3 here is CAISDRGQETQYF.